This entry lists 25 T cell receptor beta chains sequenced from one sample in a study of blood T cell repertoires in COVID-19. Generated by immunoSEQ multiplex PCR, the TCRdb table keeps only in-frame clones and is missing some. The table has 130,000 or so clones, more than 75% seen once. Sequencing was done on a sample of peripheral blood. The receptors originated from a human donor in a cohort sampled during active COVID-19.

This clone was picked up one time. V is TRBV5-4 and J is TRBJ2-3; TRBD2 matches 9 bases. CDR1 is SGHNT and CDR2 is YYREEE in the germline V gene (reference sequence). The CDR3 length is 17 residues. V lost 1 base, J lost 3 bases, and 9 bases stayed unmatched. The CDR3 loop is CASSLSSGRRATDTQYF. In DNA form, the CDR3 reads TGTGCCAGCAGCTTGTCGAGCGGGAGGAGGGCTACAGATACGCAGTATTTT.

This chain's CDR3 is CASSGWTSGGAFYNEQFF. The DNA for the CDR3 is TGTGCCAGCAGCGGGTGGACTAGCGGGGGGGCCTTCTACAATGAGCAGTTCTTC. The chain carries TRBV7-9 and TRBJ2-1, with 15 bases aligning to TRBD2. Trimming at V came to 5 bases and at J to 3 bases, leaving 8 bases not matched to a gene. Germline CDR1 reads SEHNR; CDR2 reads FQNEAQ (reference sequence). This CDR3 has 18 amino acids.

The J gene is TRBJ2-5, the V gene TRBV12-5; TRBD2 might be the D (7 bases). The CDR3 sequence is 16 residues long. Trimming took 2 bases from V and 7 from J, leaving 20 bases between them. Germline CDR1 and CDR2: LGHNT and FRNRAP. The CDR3 sequence: CASGLYSGGAPATQYF. The CDR3 DNA reads TGTGCTAGTGGTTTGTATAGTGGGGGGGCCCCCGCGACCCAGTACTTC.

V gene TRBV28 combines with J gene TRBJ2-2; TRBD2 matches at 10 bases. V gave up 3 bases and J gave up 4 bases; unmatched junction bases: 17. Germline-derived CDR1 and CDR2 are MDHEN and SYDVKM. The CDR3 has 20 residues. The CDR3 here is CASSFSVASSGSIGTGELFF. DNA of the CDR3: TGTGCCAGCAGTTTTTCTGTGGCGTCTAGCGGGAGTATAGGCACCGGGGAGCTGTTTTTT.

The chain couples TRBV24-1 to TRBJ2-2; the match to TRBD2 covers 9 bases. V was clipped by 4 bases and J by 5 bases; unmatched bases: 7. Germline V gene sequence: CDR1 KGHDR, CDR2 SFDVKD. This CDR3 contains 16 residues. CDR3 region: CATSEGLAGLTGELFF. The CDR3 DNA reads TGTGCCACCAGTGAAGGGCTAGCGGGGTTAACCGGGGAGCTGTTTTTT.

The rearrangement uses TRBV2 and TRBJ1-5; D unresolved. The CDR3 consists of 14 residues. CDR1 and CDR2 (germline): SNHLY, FYNNEI. V lost 0 bases and J lost 3, with 6 bases in between. This chain's CDR3 is CASSEATANQPQHF. The DNA for the CDR3 is TGTGCCAGCAGTGAAGCGACTGCCAATCAGCCCCAGCATTTT.

The chain carries TRBV4-2 and TRBJ1-5; D not certain. The V end was cut by 3 bases, the J end by 4 bases, with 7 bases between. Germline CDR1 and CDR2: LGHNA and YNFKEQ. The CDR3 extends over 13 amino acids. CDR3 sequence: CASSQRLNQPQHF. CDR3 in DNA: TGTGCCAGCAGCCAGCGACTAAATCAGCCCCAGCATTTT.

The chain carries TRBV6-5 and TRBJ2-7; no firm D call. The CDR3 loop spans 13 amino acids. V was cut by 0 bases and J by 5 bases, with 8 bases left in between. CDR1 and CDR2 from the germline V gene are MNHEY and SVGAGI. DNA of the CDR3: TGTGCCAGCAGTTACTCCCACGGAGACGAGCAGTACTTC. Protein sequence: CASSYSHGDEQYF.

The rearrangement joins TRBV5-4 to TRBJ2-7; 15 bases align to TRBD2. The CDR3 covers 15 residues. Germline loops: CDR1 SGHNT, CDR2 YYREEE (reference sequence). Trimming cost V 2 bases and J 4 bases; bases outside gene matches: 1. CDR3 amino acids: CASSFGTSGRYEQYF. In DNA form, the CDR3 reads TGTGCCAGCAGCTTCGGGACTAGCGGGAGGTACGAGCAGTACTTC.

This chain joins TRBV6-4 and TRBJ1-6; tentative D call: TRBD1 (6 bases). V gave up 6 bases and J gave up 6 bases, with 12 bases separating them. Looked up from germline, CDR1 is MRHNA and CDR2 is SNTAGT. The CDR3 sequence is 14 residues long. CDR3: CASSEGQPNSPLHF. The CDR3 nucleotides are TGTGCCAGCAGCGAAGGACAGCCTAATTCACCCCTCCACTTT.

The chain uses TRBV18 and TRBJ2-5; D gene unclear. The V gene lost 2 bases and the J gene lost 5 bases, with 9 bases spanning the gap. This CDR3 is built from 13 residues. CDR1 and CDR2 (germline): KGHSH, LQKENI. CDR3 amino acids: CASSPNKAETQYF. The DNA of the CDR3 is TGTGCCAGCTCACCAAACAAAGCGGAGACCCAGTACTTC.

On this clone itself: This same CDR3 is encoded by further DNA sequences in the sample. The chain carries TRBV29-1 and TRBJ1-1; D may be TRBD1 (5 bases). The ends were cut back, 4 bases at V and 5 bases at J, with 11 bases in the middle. The CDR3 consists of 12 residues. Germline V gene sequence: CDR1 SQVTM, CDR2 ANQGSEA. The CDR3 reads CSVVRGGTEAFF. DNA of the CDR3: TGCAGCGTTGTTAGGGGTGGGACTGAAGCTTTCTTT.

This clone was counted a few times. The chain combines TRBV6-4 with TRBJ2-2; possible D gene TRBD1, 6 bases. The CDR3 has 15 residues. From germline, CDR1 is MRHNA and CDR2 SNTAGT. V shed 0 bases and J shed 3 bases, with 8 bases lying between them. CDR3 residues: CASSDSGQDTGELFF. CDR3 DNA sequence: TGTGCCAGCAGTGACTCGGGACAAGACACCGGGGAGCTGTTTTTT.

This chain connects TRBV27 to TRBJ1-6, with 9 bases that match TRBD1. Unmatched junction bases numbered 4, after V lost 2 bases and J lost 2 bases. Germline V CDR1 and CDR2: MNHEY, SMNVEV (reference sequence). This CDR3 spans 17 amino acids. The DNA of the CDR3 is TGTGCCAGCAGTTTACGGGACAGGGTTACCTATAATTCACCCCTCCACTTT. Encoded protein: CASSLRDRVTYNSPLHF.

The rearrangement uses TRBV10-2 and TRBJ2-2, with 7 bases matching TRBD1. CDR3 size: 15 residues. V shed 6 bases and J 1 base; nucleotides not matched to a gene: 5. In germline, CDR1 is WSHSY, CDR2 SAAADI. The CDR3 loop reads CASSSTGLNTGELFF. CDR3 DNA: TGCGCCAGCAGCTCGACAGGGTTGAACACCGGGGAGCTGTTTTTT.

The chain links TRBV3-1 (or the pseudogene TRBV3-2) to TRBJ2-1, with 7 bases aligning to TRBD1. The CDR3 totals 16 residues. The J segment lost 0 bases and the V segment lost 2 bases, leaving 4 bases of the junction unmatched. Germline CDR1 LGHDT, CDR2 YNNKEL (reference sequence). The CDR3 DNA is TGTGCCAGCAGCCAAAAGGGACAGAGCTCCTACAATGAGCAGTTCTTC. Protein product: CASSQKGQSSYNEQFF.

The chain employs TRBV9 and TRBJ1-1; perhaps TRBD1 as D (5 bases). CDR1 is SGDLS, CDR2 YYNGEE, per germline. The CDR3 extends over 14 amino acids. Between the trimmed V and J ends, which lost 4 bases and 7 bases, there was a span of 17 bases. CDR3 amino acids: CASSKPGGRSEAFF. The CDR3 nucleotides are TGTGCCAGCAGCAAACCGGGGGGGAGGAGTGAAGCTTTCTTT.

J is TRBJ2-5 and V is TRBV5-1, with 7 bases fitting TRBD2. V gave up 4 bases and J gave up 7 bases; unmatched junction bases: 7. From germline, CDR1 is SGHRS and CDR2 YFSETQ. There are 13 residues in the CDR3. The CDR3 here is CASSPRDYGTQYF. The CDR3, as DNA: TGCGCCAGCAGCCCCCGGGACTACGGGACCCAGTACTTC.

The gene calls are TRBV7-9 and TRBJ2-4; TRBD1 might be the D (6 bases). This CDR3 comprises 16 residues. Trimming cost V 5 bases and J 0 bases, with 14 bases left between them. Germline V gene data show CDR1 as SEHNR and CDR2 as FQNEAQ (reference sequence). The CDR3 nucleotides are TGTGCCAGCAGCCCAGGGGCTTTACTAGCCAAAAACATTCAGTACTTC. This gives the protein CASSPGALLAKNIQYF. Together with reference TRBV7-9 and TRBJ2-4, the CDR3 gives the full variable domain: DTGVSQNPRHKITKRGQNVTFRCDPISEHNRLYWYRQTLGQGPEFLTYFQNEAQLEKSRLLSDRFSAERPKGSFSTLEIQRTEQGDSAMYLCASSPGALLAKNIQYFGAGTRLSVL.

This chain connects TRBV15 to TRBJ2-4; tentatively, D is TRBD1 (6 bases). V was clipped by 9 bases and J by 1 base, with 16 bases between them. Germline V gene data show CDR1 as LNHNV and CDR2 as YYDKDF (reference sequence). The CDR3 extends over 15 amino acids. The CDR3 DNA sequence: TGTGCCACAAAACAGGGTTCGCTCGCCAAAAACATTCAGTACTTC. This encodes CATKQGSLAKNIQYF.

This chain joins TRBV7-9 and TRBJ2-2; TRBD2 aligns across 9 bases. The CDR3 extends over 15 amino acids. Germline V gene sequence: CDR1 SEHNR, CDR2 FQNEAQ (reference sequence). With V trimmed by 4 bases and J by 5 bases, 5 bases remained unmatched. The CDR3 here is CASSSLAGSTGELFF. The CDR3 DNA reads TGTGCCAGCAGCTCGCTAGCGGGAAGTACCGGGGAGCTGTTTTTT. The full variable domain, with the rest looked up from reference TRBV7-9 and TRBJ2-2, is DTGVSQNPRHKITKRGQNVTFRCDPISEHNRLYWYRQTLGQGPEFLTYFQNEAQLEKSRLLSDRFSAERPKGSFSTLEIQRTEQGDSAMYLCASSSLAGSTGELFFGEGSRLTVL.

The chain couples TRBV7-2 to TRBJ2-5, with 8 nucleotides matching TRBD1. Germline-derived CDR1 and CDR2 are SGHTA and FQGNSA. The V and J ends lost 3 bases and 5 bases, in that order; junction bases with no gene match: 2. The CDR3 is 13 amino acids. As DNA, the CDR3 is TGTGCCAGCAGCTTTAACAGGGGGGAGACCCAGTACTTC. As protein: CASSFNRGETQYF.

The chain employs TRBV9 and TRBJ2-5; TRBD1 agrees at 7 bases. This CDR3 has 14 residues. Per the germline V gene, CDR1 is SGDLS and CDR2 is YYNGEE. The V and J ends lost 5 bases and 5 bases, in that order; junction bases with no gene match: 9. The CDR3 loop reads CASSPRTDRETQYF. DNA for the CDR3: TGTGCCAGCAGTCCCCGGACGGACAGGGAGACCCAGTACTTC.

The rearrangement uses TRBV7-2 and TRBJ2-5; D uncertain. The CDR3 has 13 amino acids. Germline values: CDR1 SGHTA, CDR2 FQGNSA. Trimming pared 3 bases from V and 3 bases from J, leaving 8 bases between. The DNA of the CDR3 is TGTGCCAGCAGCTTCGGCCGGGAAGAGACCCAGTACTTC. Translating it yields CASSFGREETQYF.

The chain joins TRBV5-1 to TRBJ2-6; D remains ambiguous. The CDR3 consists of 17 residues. From germline, CDR1 is SGHRS and CDR2 YFSETQ. The germline V and J ends were trimmed by 3 bases and 0 bases, with 13 bases remaining between them. The CDR3 DNA follows: TGCGCCAGCAGCTCCTCCTTACTTGTCTCTGGGGCCAACGTCCTGACTTTC. Amino acids: CASSSSLLVSGANVLTF.